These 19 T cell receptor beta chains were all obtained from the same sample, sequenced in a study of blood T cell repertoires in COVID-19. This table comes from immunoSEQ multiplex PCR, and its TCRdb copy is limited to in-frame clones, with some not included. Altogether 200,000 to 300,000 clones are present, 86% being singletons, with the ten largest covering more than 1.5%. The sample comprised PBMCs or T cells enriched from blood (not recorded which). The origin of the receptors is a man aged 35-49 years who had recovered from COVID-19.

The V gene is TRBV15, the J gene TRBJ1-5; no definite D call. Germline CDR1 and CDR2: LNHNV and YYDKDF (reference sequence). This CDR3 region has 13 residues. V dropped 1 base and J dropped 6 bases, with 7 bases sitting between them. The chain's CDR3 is CATSRVLAQPQHF. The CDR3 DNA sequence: TGTGCCACCAGCAGAGTGTTGGCTCAGCCCCAGCATTTT.

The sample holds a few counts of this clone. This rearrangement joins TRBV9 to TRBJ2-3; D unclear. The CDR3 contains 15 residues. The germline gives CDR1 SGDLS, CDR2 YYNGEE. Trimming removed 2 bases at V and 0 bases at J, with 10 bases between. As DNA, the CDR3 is TGTGCCAGCAGCGTCCTCTGGCAGAGCACAGATACGCAGTATTTT. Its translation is CASSVLWQSTDTQYF. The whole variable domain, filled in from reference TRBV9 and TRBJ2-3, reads DSGVTQTPKHLITATGQRVTLRCSPRSGDLSVYWYQQSLDQGLQFLIQYYNGEERAKGNILERFSAQQFPDLHSELNLSSLELGDSALYFCASSVLWQSTDTQYFGPGTRLTVL.

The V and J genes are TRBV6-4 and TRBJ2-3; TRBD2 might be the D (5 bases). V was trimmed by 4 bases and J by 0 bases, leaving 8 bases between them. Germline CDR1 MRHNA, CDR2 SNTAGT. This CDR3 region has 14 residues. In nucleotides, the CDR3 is TGTGCCAGCAGTGTGGGAGCCAGCACAGATACGCAGTATTTT. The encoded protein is CASSVGASTDTQYF.

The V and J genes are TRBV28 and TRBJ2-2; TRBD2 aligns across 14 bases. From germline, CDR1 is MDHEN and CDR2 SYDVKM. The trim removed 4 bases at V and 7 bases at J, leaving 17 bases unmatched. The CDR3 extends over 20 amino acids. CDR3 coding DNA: TGTGCCAGCAGTTCCTGGAGTAGACTAGCGGGAGGGCCGGAAATCGGGGAGCTGTTTTTT. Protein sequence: CASSSWSRLAGGPEIGELFF.

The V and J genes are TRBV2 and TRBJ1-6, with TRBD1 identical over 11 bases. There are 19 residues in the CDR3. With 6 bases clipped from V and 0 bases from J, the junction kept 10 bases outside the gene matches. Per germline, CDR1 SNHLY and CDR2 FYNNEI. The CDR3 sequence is CASRPGTGGPFSYNSPLHF. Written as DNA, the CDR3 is TGTGCCAGCAGACCCGGGACAGGGGGACCATTCTCCTATAATTCACCCCTCCACTTT.

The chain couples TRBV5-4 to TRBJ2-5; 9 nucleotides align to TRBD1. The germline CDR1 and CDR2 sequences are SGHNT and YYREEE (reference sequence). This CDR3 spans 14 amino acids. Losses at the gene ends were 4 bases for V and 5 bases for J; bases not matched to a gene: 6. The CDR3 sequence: CASSRTGAGETQYF. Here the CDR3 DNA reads TGTGCCAGCAGCAGGACAGGGGCGGGGGAGACCCAGTACTTC. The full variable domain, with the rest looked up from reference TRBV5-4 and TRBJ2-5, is ETGVTQSPTHLIKTRGQQVTLRCSSQSGHNTVSWYQQALGQGPQFIFQYYREEENGRGNFPPRFSGLQFPNYSSELNVNALELDDSALYLCASSRTGAGETQYFGPGTRLLVL.

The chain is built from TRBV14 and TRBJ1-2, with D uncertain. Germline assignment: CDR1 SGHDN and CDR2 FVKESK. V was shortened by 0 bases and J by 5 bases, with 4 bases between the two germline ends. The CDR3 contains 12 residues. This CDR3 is CASSQDQYGYTF. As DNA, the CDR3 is TGTGCCAGCAGCCAAGACCAGTATGGCTACACCTTC.

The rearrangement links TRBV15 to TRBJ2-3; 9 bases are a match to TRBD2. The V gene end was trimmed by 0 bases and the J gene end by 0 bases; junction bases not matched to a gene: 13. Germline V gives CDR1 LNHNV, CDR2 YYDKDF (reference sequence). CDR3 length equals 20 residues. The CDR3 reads CATSRDRGKGTSGSTDTQYF. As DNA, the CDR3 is TGTGCCACCAGCAGAGACAGGGGAAAGGGAACTAGCGGGAGCACAGATACGCAGTATTTT. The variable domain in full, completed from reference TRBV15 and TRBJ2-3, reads DAMVIQNPRYQVTQFGKPVTLSCSQTLNHNVMYWYQQKSSQAPKLLFHYYDKDFNNEADTPDNFQSRRPNTSFCFLDIRSPGLGDTAMYLCATSRDRGKGTSGSTDTQYFGPGTRLTVL.

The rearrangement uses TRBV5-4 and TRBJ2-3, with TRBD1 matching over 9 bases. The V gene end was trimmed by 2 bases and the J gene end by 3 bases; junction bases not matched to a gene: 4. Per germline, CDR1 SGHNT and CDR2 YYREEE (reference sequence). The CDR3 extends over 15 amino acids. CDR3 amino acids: CASSFIGQGTDTQYF. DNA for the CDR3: TGTGCCAGCAGCTTCATAGGACAGGGGACAGATACGCAGTATTTT.

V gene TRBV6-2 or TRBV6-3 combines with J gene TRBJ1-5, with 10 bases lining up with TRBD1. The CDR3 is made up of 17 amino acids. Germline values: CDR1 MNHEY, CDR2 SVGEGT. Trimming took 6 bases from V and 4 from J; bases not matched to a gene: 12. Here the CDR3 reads CASSSDRGHKQNQPQHF. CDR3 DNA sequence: TGTGCCAGCAGCAGTGACAGGGGGCATAAACAAAATCAGCCCCAGCATTTT.

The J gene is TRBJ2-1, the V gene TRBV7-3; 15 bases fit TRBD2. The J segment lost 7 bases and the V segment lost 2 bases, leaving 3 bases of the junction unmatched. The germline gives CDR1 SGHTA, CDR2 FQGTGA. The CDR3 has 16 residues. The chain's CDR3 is CASSLFGTSGGNEQFF. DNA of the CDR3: TGTGCCAGCAGCTTATTTGGGACTAGCGGGGGGAATGAGCAGTTCTTC.

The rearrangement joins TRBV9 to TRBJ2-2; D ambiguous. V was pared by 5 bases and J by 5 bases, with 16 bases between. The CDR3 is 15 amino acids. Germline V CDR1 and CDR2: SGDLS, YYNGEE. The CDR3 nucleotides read TGTGCCAGCAGTCTCGGGTCCCGCAATACCGGGGAGCTGTTTTTT. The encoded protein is CASSLGSRNTGELFF. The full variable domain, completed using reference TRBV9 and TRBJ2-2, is DSGVTQTPKHLITATGQRVTLRCSPRSGDLSVYWYQQSLDQGLQFLIQYYNGEERAKGNILERFSAQQFPDLHSELNLSSLELGDSALYFCASSLGSRNTGELFFGEGSRLTVL.

The CDR3 spells CASSPVSSMNTEAFF. The CDR3 nucleotides read TGTGCCAGCTCACCAGTTAGCAGTATGAACACTGAAGCTTTCTTT. The chain recombines TRBV18 with TRBJ1-1; D is undetermined. CDR3 length: 15 residues. Germline V lookup: CDR1 KGHSH, CDR2 LQKENI. V was clipped by 2 bases and J by 0 bases, with 10 bases between them.

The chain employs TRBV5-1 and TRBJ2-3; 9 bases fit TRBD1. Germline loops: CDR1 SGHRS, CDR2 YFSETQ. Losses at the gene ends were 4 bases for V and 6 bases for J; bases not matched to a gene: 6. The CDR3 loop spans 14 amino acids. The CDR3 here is CASSIRTGADTQYF. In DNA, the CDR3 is TGCGCCAGCAGCATACGGACAGGGGCGGATACGCAGTATTTT.

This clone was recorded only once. The CDR3 DNA is TGTGCCAGCAGTTCCGGAAGTACAGTCCCGAATGAGCAGTTCTTC. It yields the protein CASSSGSTVPNEQFF. V usage is TRBV28 and J usage is TRBJ2-1; D is unclear. V was pared by 4 bases and J by 7 bases, with 17 bases between. The CDR3 is 15 residues long. The germline CDR1 and CDR2 sequences are MDHEN and SYDVKM.

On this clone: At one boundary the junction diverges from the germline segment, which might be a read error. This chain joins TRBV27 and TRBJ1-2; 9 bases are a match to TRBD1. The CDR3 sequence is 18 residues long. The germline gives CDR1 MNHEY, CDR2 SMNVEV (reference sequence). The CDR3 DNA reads TGTGCCAGCAGTGTATCGGCGGGACAGGGTTCCTTTAACTATGGCTACACCTTC. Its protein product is CASSVSAGQGSFNYGYTF.

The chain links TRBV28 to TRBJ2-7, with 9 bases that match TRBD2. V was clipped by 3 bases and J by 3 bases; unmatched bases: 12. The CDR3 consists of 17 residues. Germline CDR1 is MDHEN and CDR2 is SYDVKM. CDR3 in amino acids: CASSFWISGSGDYEQYF. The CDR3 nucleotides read TGTGCCAGCAGTTTTTGGATTAGCGGGAGTGGGGACTACGAGCAGTACTTC.

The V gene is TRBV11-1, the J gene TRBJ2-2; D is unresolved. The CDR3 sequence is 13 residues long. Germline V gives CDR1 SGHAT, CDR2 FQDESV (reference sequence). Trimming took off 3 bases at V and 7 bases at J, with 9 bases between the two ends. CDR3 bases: TGTGCCAGCAGCTTCGACTTCGGCGGGGAGCTGTTTTTT. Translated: CASSFDFGGELFF.

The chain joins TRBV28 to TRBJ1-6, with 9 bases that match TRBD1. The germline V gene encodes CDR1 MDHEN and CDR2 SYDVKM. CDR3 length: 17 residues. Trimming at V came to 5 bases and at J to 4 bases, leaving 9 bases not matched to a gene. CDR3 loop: CASSGPDRGFYNSPLHF. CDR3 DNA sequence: TGTGCCAGCAGTGGACCGGACAGGGGCTTTTATAATTCACCCCTCCACTTT.